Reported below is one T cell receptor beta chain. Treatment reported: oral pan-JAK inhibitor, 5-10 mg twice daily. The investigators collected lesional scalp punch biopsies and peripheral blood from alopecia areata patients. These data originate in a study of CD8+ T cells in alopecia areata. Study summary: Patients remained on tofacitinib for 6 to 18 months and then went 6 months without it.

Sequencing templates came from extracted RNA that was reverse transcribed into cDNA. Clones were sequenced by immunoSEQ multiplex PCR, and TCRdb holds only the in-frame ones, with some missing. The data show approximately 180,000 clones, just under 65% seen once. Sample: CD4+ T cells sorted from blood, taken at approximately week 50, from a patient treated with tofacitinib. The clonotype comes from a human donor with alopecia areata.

Here the CDR3 DNA reads TGTGCCAGCAGCTCGGACTCTTACACAGATACGCAGTATTTT. Protein sequence: CASSSDSYTDTQYF. V is TRBV7-8 and J is TRBJ2-3, with a weak D call TRBD2 (5 bases). Germline V gives CDR1 SGHVS, CDR2 FQNEAQ. CDR3 length equals 14 residues. The V gene lost 4 bases and the J gene lost 2 bases, with 10 bases spanning the gap.